Listed below are T cell receptor beta chains from one sample, sequenced in a study of T cell responses to AZD1222 COVID-19 vaccine. The method was immunoSEQ multiplex PCR; TCRdb's version includes in-frame clones alone and lacks a portion of them. This sample has around 110,000 clones, with 80% to 90% found just once. The sequencing used peripheral blood, collected on day 0 of MenACWY control vaccination. Source of these receptors: an adult in good health. The CDR3 runs from the conserved cysteine through the conserved F or W. D genes are given only for firm matches. Size tells how often a clone was seen (once, few, many) or the class of an expanded clone, and some rows leave it out.

J gene: TRBJ1-6; D gene: .; V gene: TRBV28; clone size: .; CDR3 DNA: TGTGCCAGCAGTTTTGCAGGGCCTGTGGATTCACCCCTCCACTTT; CDR3 protein: CASSFAGPVDSPLHF
J gene: TRBJ1-2; D gene: TRBD1; V gene: TRBV5-1; clone size: .; CDR3 DNA: TGCGCCAGCAGCTTATTAGCCGGGACAGGGGTGGGCTATGGCTACACCTTC; CDR3 protein: CASSLLAGTGVGYGYTF
J gene: TRBJ2-7; D gene: TRBD2; V gene: TRBV19; clone size: .; CDR3 DNA: TGTGCCAGTAGTACTTTTCTAGCGGGGGGAACCTACGAGCAGTACTTC; CDR3 protein: CASSTFLAGGTYEQYF
J gene: TRBJ1-5; D gene: .; V gene: TRBV12-3/TRBV12-4; clone size: once; CDR3 DNA: TGTGCCAGCAGTCAAGGTTTCCAGCCCCAGCATTTT; CDR3 protein: CASSQGFQPQHF
J gene: TRBJ1-6; D gene: .; V gene: TRBV30; clone size: .; CDR3 DNA: TGTGCCTGGAGTGCCGATCTTGACTCCTATAATTCACCCCTCCACTTT; CDR3 protein: CAWSADLDSYNSPLHF
J gene: TRBJ2-7; D gene: .; V gene: TRBV18; clone size: .; CDR3 DNA: TGTGCCAGCTCACCACTTACGGGGAACGAGGGGGAGCAGTACTTC; CDR3 protein: CASSPLTGNEGEQYF
J gene: TRBJ1-5; D gene: .; V gene: TRBV7-2; clone size: .; CDR3 DNA: TGTGCCAGCAGCTACTCGACGGGGATCCGCAATCAGCCCCAGCATTTT; CDR3 protein: CASSYSTGIRNQPQHF
J gene: TRBJ1-6; D gene: .; V gene: TRBV19; clone size: .; CDR3 DNA: TGTGCCAGTAGAGACTGGGAAAAGAGGAATTCACCCCTCCACTTT; CDR3 protein: CASRDWEKRNSPLHF
J gene: TRBJ1-4; D gene: TRBD1; V gene: TRBV27; clone size: .; CDR3 DNA: TGTGCCAGCAGAAGAGGACAGGTCGATGAAAAACTGTTTTTT; CDR3 protein: CASRRGQVDEKLFF
J gene: TRBJ2-3; D gene: TRBD2; V gene: TRBV6-6; clone size: .; CDR3 DNA: TGTGCCAGCAGTGGTAGCGGGGGAGGCACAGATACGCAGTATTTT; CDR3 protein: CASSGSGGGTDTQYF
J gene: TRBJ1-5; D gene: .; V gene: TRBV18; clone size: .; CDR3 DNA: TGTGCCAGCTCACCCGGGGCAGGGAATCAGCCCCAGCATTTT; CDR3 protein: CASSPGAGNQPQHF
J gene: TRBJ1-2; D gene: TRBD1; V gene: TRBV5-4; clone size: few; CDR3 DNA: TGTGCCAGCAGACTGGACAGGGGGGTCTATGGCTACACCTTC; CDR3 protein: CASRLDRGVYGYTF
J gene: TRBJ2-1; D gene: .; V gene: TRBV19; clone size: .; CDR3 DNA: TGTGCCAGTAGTATAGTCAATGAGCAGTTCTTC; CDR3 protein: CASSIVNEQFF
J gene: TRBJ1-1; D gene: .; V gene: TRBV11-2; clone size: .; CDR3 DNA: TGTGCCAGCAGCTTAGACGGTAAGGAAGCTTTCTTT; CDR3 protein: CASSLDGKEAFF
J gene: TRBJ2-7; D gene: TRBD2; V gene: TRBV9; clone size: .; CDR3 DNA: TGTGCCAGCAGTCGAGGACTAGCGGGGGGAGAAGTCCACGAGCAGTACTTC; CDR3 protein: CASSRGLAGGEVHEQYF
J gene: TRBJ1-4; D gene: .; V gene: TRBV28; clone size: .; CDR3 DNA: TGTGCCAGCGGATCACCGCAGGGAACGGGTCGAACTAATGAAAAACTGTTTTTT; CDR3 protein: CASGSPQGTGRTNEKLFF
J gene: TRBJ2-6; D gene: .; V gene: TRBV9; clone size: .; CDR3 DNA: TGTGCCAGCAGCGTAGCTGGGGCTGGGGCCAACGTCCTGACTTTC; CDR3 protein: CASSVAGAGANVLTF
J gene: TRBJ2-5; D gene: .; V gene: TRBV7-7; clone size: .; CDR3 DNA: TGTGCTAGCAGCCTGAGGTGGCAGGTCCAAGAGACCCAGTACTTC; CDR3 protein: CASSLRWQVQETQYF
J gene: TRBJ1-6; D gene: .; V gene: TRBV10-3; clone size: .; CDR3 DNA: TGTGCCGCTATGGCGGGGGCGCGTAATTCACCCCTCCACTTT; CDR3 protein: CAAMAGARNSPLHF
J gene: TRBJ1-2; D gene: .; V gene: TRBV12-3/TRBV12-4; clone size: .; CDR3 DNA: TGTGCCAGCAGTTCGGCCAGGGGTTATGGCTACACCTTC; CDR3 protein: CASSSARGYGYTF
J gene: TRBJ1-6; D gene: TRBD1; V gene: TRBV6-5; clone size: .; CDR3 DNA: TGTGCCAGCAAGAACAGGGGGCGGAATTCACCCCTCCACTTT; CDR3 protein: CASKNRGRNSPLHF
J gene: TRBJ1-3; D gene: .; V gene: TRBV28; clone size: .; CDR3 DNA: TGTGCCAGCAGGGGGGGTGTTTTCTACACCATATATTTT; CDR3 protein: CASRGGVFYTIYF
J gene: TRBJ2-7; D gene: TRBD2; V gene: TRBV3-1/TRBV3-2; clone size: .; CDR3 DNA: TGTGCCAGCAGCCAAGATCTTGCTAGCGGATCCTACGAGCAGTACTTC; CDR3 protein: CASSQDLASGSYEQYF
J gene: TRBJ2-5; D gene: .; V gene: TRBV20-1; clone size: .; CDR3 DNA: TGCAGTGCTAGAGACTTAGAGACCCAGTACTTC; CDR3 protein: CSARDLETQYF
J gene: TRBJ1-4; D gene: .; V gene: TRBV30; clone size: .; CDR3 DNA: TGTGCCTGGAGTCCTTTCTGGGGCAGCGGACTGTTTTTT; CDR3 protein: CAWSPFWGSGLFF
J gene: TRBJ2-7; D gene: TRBD2; V gene: TRBV7-2; clone size: few; CDR3 DNA: TGTGCCAGCAGCTTAAGGAAGGAGCGGGGGTACGAGCAGTACTTC; CDR3 protein: CASSLRKERGYEQYF
J gene: TRBJ2-1; D gene: .; V gene: TRBV11-2; clone size: .; CDR3 DNA: TGTGCCAGCAGCTTAGAGGGGGTCAATGAGCAGTTCTTC; CDR3 protein: CASSLEGVNEQFF
J gene: TRBJ1-4; D gene: .; V gene: TRBV21-1; clone size: .; CDR3 DNA: TGTGCCAGCAGCAAAGGCTCCCGGGGAGGTGAAAAACTGTTTTTT; CDR3 protein: CASSKGSRGGEKLFF
J gene: TRBJ2-2; D gene: .; V gene: TRBV15; clone size: .; CDR3 DNA: TGTGCCACCAGCAGACCATTTGCTGACCCCAACCAAAACACCGGGGAGCTGTTTTTT; CDR3 protein: CATSRPFADPNQNTGELFF
J gene: TRBJ1-1; D gene: .; V gene: TRBV5-1; clone size: .; CDR3 DNA: TGCGCCAGCAGCTTAAGTTCCATGAACACTGAAGCTTTCTTT; CDR3 protein: CASSLSSMNTEAFF
J gene: TRBJ2-5; D gene: .; V gene: TRBV19; clone size: .; CDR3 DNA: TGTGCCAGTAGTATAGCTACAGAACAAGAGACCCAGTACTTC; CDR3 protein: CASSIATEQETQYF
J gene: TRBJ1-1; D gene: .; V gene: TRBV18; clone size: few; CDR3 DNA: TGTGCCAGCTCACGGGAGCAGGTTGGTACTGAAGCTTTCTTT; CDR3 protein: CASSREQVGTEAFF
J gene: TRBJ2-3; D gene: .; V gene: TRBV19; clone size: .; CDR3 DNA: TGTGCCAGTAGTACGTCTATTCGCAGGGGTGGATTTAGGCGGGGCACAGATACGCAGTATTTT; CDR3 protein: CASSTSIRRGGFRRGTDTQYF
J gene: TRBJ2-3; D gene: .; V gene: TRBV12-3/TRBV12-4; clone size: .; CDR3 DNA: TGTGCCAGCAGTACAGATACGCAGTATTTT; CDR3 protein: CASSTDTQYF
J gene: TRBJ1-1; D gene: .; V gene: TRBV18; clone size: once; CDR3 DNA: TGTGCCAGCTCACCAAGTACGGGGGGGCAGAACACTGAAGCTTTCTTT; CDR3 protein: CASSPSTGGQNTEAFF
J gene: TRBJ1-6; D gene: .; V gene: TRBV7-2; clone size: .; CDR3 DNA: TGTGCCAGCAGCTTACTGCCGAGGGGCAGAGGGAATTCACCCCTCCACTTT; CDR3 protein: CASSLLPRGRGNSPLHF
J gene: TRBJ2-5; D gene: TRBD2; V gene: TRBV2; clone size: .; CDR3 DNA: TGTGCCAGCAGTGCGGGGGGATCCGTACCAAGAGCCCAGTACTTC; CDR3 protein: CASSAGGSVPRAQYF
J gene: TRBJ1-1; D gene: .; V gene: TRBV28; clone size: .; CDR3 DNA: TGTGCCAGCACCGTAAGACCCAGGGGTGGGACTGAAGCTTTCTTT; CDR3 protein: CASTVRPRGGTEAFF
J gene: TRBJ1-6; D gene: .; V gene: TRBV7-2; clone size: .; CDR3 DNA: TGTGCCAGCAGCTTTAATAGCCGCGGGTCCTATAATTCACCCCTCCACTTT; CDR3 protein: CASSFNSRGSYNSPLHF
J gene: TRBJ1-1; D gene: .; V gene: TRBV7-9; clone size: .; CDR3 DNA: TGTGCCAGCAGCTTAGGGCGACAGAGACTGAACACTGAAGCTTTCTTT; CDR3 protein: CASSLGRQRLNTEAFF
J gene: TRBJ1-1; D gene: TRBD1; V gene: TRBV19; clone size: .; CDR3 DNA: TGTGCCAGCCGACAGGGGGCCCTATACACTGAAGCTTTCTTT; CDR3 protein: CASRQGALYTEAFF
J gene: TRBJ1-6; D gene: TRBD1; V gene: TRBV3-1/TRBV3-2; clone size: .; CDR3 DNA: TGTGCCAGCAGCCAAAGGGACAGGGGGCGTTATTCACCCCTCCACTTT; CDR3 protein: CASSQRDRGRYSPLHF
J gene: TRBJ2-1; D gene: .; V gene: TRBV4-1; clone size: .; CDR3 DNA: TGCGCCAGCAGCCAAGATGGGGGGTTGGGGTACAATGAGCAGTTCTTC; CDR3 protein: CASSQDGGLGYNEQFF
J gene: TRBJ2-1; D gene: TRBD1; V gene: TRBV5-1; clone size: .; CDR3 DNA: TGCGCCAGCAGCTTGGGAGGGACAGGGACCTACAATGAGCAGTTCTTC; CDR3 protein: CASSLGGTGTYNEQFF
J gene: TRBJ2-2; D gene: .; V gene: TRBV12-5; clone size: .; CDR3 DNA: TGTGCTAGTGGTTTGATCACGGGGCAGAACACCGGGGAGCTGTTTTTT; CDR3 protein: CASGLITGQNTGELFF
J gene: TRBJ2-1; D gene: .; V gene: TRBV5-4; clone size: .; CDR3 DNA: TGTGCCAGCACCCTGCGCTCAGGGCCCAAAGACAATGAGCAGTTCTTC; CDR3 protein: CASTLRSGPKDNEQFF
J gene: TRBJ2-7; D gene: .; V gene: TRBV5-1; clone size: .; CDR3 DNA: TGCGCCAGCAGCTCTGGCCCGGACTACGAGCAGTACTTC; CDR3 protein: CASSSGPDYEQYF